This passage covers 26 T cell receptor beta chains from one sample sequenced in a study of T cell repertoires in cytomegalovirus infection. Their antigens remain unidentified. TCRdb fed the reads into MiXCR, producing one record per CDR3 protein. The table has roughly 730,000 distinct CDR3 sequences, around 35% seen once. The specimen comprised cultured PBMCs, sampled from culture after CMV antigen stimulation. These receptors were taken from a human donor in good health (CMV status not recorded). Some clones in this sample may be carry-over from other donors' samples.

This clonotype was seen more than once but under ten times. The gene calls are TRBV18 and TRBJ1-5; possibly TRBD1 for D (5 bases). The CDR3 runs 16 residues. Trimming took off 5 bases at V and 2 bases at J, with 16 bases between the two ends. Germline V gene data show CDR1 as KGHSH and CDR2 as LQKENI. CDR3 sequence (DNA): TGTGCCAGCTCATCCACAGTCACAGGCGGCAATCAGCCCCAGCATTTT. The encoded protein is CASSSTVTGGNQPQHF. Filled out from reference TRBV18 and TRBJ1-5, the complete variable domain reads NAGVMQNPRHLVRRRGQEARLRCSPMKGHSHVYWYRQLPEEGLKFMVYLQKENIIDESGMPKERFSAEFPKEGPSILRIQQVVRGDSAAYFCASSSTVTGGNQPQHFGDGTRLSIL.

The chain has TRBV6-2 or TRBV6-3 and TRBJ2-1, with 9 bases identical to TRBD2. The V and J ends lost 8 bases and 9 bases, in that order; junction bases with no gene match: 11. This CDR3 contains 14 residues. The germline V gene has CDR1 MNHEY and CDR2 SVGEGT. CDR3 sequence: CASWVASGTGEQFF. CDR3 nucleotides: TGTGCCAGCTGGGTGGCTAGCGGGACCGGTGAGCAGTTCTTC.

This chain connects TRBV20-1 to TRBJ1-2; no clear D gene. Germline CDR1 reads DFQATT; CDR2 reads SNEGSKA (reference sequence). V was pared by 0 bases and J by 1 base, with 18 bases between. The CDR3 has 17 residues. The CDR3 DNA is TGCAGTGCTAGAGATCGGGGAGACATCGCCTTTAACTATGGCTACACCTTC. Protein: CSARDRGDIAFNYGYTF.

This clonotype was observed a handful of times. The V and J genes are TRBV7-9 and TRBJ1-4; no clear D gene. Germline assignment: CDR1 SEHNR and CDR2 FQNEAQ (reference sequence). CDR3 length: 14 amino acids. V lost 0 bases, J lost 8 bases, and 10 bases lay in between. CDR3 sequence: CASSLAGVGEKLFF. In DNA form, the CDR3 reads TGTGCCAGCAGCTTAGCCGGAGTTGGCGAAAAACTGTTTTTT.

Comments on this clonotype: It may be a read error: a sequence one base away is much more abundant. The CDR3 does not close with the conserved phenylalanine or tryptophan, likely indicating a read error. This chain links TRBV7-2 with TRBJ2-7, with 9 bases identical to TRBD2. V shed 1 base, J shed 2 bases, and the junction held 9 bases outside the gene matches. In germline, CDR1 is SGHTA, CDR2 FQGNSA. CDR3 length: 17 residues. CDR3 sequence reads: CASSLGGSGRLAYEQYL. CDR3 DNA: TGTGCCAGCAGCTTAGGGGGAAGCGGGAGGCTCGCCTACGAGCAGTACCTC.

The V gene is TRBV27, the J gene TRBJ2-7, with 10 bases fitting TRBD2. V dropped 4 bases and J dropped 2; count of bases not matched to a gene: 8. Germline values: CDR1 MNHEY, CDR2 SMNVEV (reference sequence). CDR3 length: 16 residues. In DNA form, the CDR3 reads TGTGCCAGCAGTTCGACTAGCGGGCCGGTTCCCTACGAGCAGTACTTC. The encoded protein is CASSSTSGPVPYEQYF.

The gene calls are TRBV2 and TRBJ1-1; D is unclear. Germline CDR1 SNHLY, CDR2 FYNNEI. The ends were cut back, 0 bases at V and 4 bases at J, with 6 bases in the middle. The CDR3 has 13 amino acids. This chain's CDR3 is CASSEASGTEAFF. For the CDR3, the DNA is TGTGCCAGCAGTGAAGCCTCGGGCACTGAAGCTTTCTTT.

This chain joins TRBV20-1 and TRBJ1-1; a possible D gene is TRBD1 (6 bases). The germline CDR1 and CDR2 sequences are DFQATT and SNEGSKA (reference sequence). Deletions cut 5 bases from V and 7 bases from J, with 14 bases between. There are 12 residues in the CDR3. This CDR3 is CSARRGASEAFF. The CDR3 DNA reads TGCAGTGCTCGAAGGGGGGCTAGTGAAGCTTTCTTT.

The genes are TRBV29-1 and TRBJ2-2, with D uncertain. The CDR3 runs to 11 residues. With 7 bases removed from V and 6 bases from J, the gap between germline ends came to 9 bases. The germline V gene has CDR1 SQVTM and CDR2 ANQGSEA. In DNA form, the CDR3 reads TGCAGCGCATCTCAGGCCGGGGAGCTGTTTTTT. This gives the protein CSASQAGELFF.

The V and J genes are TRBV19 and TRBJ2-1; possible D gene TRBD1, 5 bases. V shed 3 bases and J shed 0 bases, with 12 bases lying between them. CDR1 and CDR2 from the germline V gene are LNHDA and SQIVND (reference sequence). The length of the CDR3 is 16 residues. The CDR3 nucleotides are TGTGCCAGTAGTATTGCAGGGTCCCGCTCCTACAATGAGCAGTTCTTC. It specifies CASSIAGSRSYNEQFF.

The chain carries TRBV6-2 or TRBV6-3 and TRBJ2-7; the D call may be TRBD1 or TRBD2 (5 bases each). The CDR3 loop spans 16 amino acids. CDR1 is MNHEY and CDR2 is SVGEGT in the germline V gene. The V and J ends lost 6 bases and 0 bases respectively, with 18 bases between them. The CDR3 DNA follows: TGTGCCAGCAGATCCCAACCGGGACCGAGCTCCTACGAGCAGTACTTC. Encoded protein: CASRSQPGPSSYEQYF.

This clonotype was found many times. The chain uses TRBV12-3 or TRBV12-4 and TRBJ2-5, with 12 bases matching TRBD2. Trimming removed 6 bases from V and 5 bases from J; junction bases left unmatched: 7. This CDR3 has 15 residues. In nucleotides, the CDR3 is TGTGCCAGCAGCCCTGGACTAGCGGGAATGGAGACCCAGTACTTC. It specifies CASSPGLAGMETQYF.

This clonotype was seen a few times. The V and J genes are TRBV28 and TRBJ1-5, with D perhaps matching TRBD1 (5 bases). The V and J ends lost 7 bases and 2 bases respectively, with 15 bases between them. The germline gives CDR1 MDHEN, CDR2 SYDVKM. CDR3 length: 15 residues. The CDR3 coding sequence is TGTGCCAGCAAGGCAGGGCGGACTCGCAATCAGCCCCAGCATTTT. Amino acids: CASKAGRTRNQPQHF.

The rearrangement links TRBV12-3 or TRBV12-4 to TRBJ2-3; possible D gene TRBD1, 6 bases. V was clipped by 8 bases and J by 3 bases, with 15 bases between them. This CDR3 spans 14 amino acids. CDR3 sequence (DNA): TGTGCCAGCCGCACAGGGATCTCGACAGATACGCAGTATTTT. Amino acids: CASRTGISTDTQYF.

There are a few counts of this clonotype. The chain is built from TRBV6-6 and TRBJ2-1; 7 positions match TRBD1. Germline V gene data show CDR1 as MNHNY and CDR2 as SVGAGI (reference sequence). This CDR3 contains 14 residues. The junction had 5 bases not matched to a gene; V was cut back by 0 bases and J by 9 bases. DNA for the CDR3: TGTGCCAGCAGTTACTCGAGAGGGGGCGTTGAGCAGTTCTTC. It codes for CASSYSRGGVEQFF.

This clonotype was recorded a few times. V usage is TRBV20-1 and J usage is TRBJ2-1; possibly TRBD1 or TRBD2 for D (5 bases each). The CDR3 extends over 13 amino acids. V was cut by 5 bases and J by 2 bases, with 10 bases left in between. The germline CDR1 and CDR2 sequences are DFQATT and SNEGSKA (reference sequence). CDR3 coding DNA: TGCAGTGCTTCGAGGGGAACCTACAATGAGCAGTTCTTC. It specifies CSASRGTYNEQFF.

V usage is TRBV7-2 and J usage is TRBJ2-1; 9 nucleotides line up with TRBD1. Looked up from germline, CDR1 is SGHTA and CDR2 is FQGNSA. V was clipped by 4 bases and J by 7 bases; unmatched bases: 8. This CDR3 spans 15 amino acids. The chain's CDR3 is CASSYHGTGLNEQFF. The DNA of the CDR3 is TGTGCCAGCAGCTACCACGGGACAGGGTTAAATGAGCAGTTCTTC.

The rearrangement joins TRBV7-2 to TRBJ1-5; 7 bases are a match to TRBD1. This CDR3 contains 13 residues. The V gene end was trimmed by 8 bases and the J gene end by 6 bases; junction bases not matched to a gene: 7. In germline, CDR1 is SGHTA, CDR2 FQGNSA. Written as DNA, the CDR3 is TGTGCCAGCGGGAGGGGGCCCGGTCAGCCCCAGCATTTT. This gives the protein CASGRGPGQPQHF.

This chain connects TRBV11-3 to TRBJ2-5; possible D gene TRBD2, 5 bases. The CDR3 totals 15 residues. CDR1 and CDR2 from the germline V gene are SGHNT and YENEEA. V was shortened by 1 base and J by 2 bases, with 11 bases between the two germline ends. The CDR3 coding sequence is TGTGCCAGCAGCTTAGTAGCGCCCGAACAAGAGACCCAGTACTTC. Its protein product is CASSLVAPEQETQYF.

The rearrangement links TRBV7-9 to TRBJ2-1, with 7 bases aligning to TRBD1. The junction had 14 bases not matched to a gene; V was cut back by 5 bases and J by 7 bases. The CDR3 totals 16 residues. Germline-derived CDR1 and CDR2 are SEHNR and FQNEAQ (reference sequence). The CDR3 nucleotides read TGTGCCAGCAGCGGCAAGGACAGGCCCAGGGAAAATGAGCAGTTCTTC. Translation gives CASSGKDRPRENEQFF.

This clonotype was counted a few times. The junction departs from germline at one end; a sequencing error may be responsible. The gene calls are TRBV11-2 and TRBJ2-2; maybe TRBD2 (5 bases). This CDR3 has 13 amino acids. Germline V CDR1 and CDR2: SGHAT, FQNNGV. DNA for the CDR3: TGTGCCAGCAGCTCGGCAGCAGCCGGGGAGCTTTTTTTT. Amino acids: CASSSAAAGELFF.

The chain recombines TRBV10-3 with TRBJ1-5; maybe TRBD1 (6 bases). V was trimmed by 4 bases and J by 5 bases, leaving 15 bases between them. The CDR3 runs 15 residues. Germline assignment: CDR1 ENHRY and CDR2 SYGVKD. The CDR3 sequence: CAISVGGQNHQPQHF. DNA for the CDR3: TGTGCCATCAGTGTAGGAGGACAGAACCATCAGCCCCAGCATTTT.

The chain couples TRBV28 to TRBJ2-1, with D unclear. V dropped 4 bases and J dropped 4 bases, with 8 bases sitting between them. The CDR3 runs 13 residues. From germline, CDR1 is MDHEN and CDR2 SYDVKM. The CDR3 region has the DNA TGTGCCAGCAGTTCCGCCCCTTACAATGAGCAGTTCTTC. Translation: CASSSAPYNEQFF.

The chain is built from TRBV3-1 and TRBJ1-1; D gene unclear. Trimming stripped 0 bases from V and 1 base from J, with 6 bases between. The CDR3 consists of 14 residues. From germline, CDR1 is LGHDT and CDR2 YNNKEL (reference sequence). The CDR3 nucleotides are TGTGCCAGCAGCCAAGAGGCAGCGAACACTGAAGCTTTCTTT. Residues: CASSQEAANTEAFF. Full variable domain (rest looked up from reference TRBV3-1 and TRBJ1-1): DTAVSQTPKYLVTQMGNDKSIKCEQNLGHDTMYWYKQDSKKFLKIMFSYNNKELIINETVPNRFSPKSPDKAHLNLHINSLELGDSAVYFCASSQEAANTEAFFGQGTRLTVV.

CDR3 protein: CASSDPGTHDTQYF. CDR3 nucleotides: TGTGCCAGCAGTGACCCCGGTACCCATGATACGCAGTATTTT. The chain couples TRBV25-1 to TRBJ2-3; D is uncertain. Trimming removed 3 bases at V and 6 bases at J, with 13 bases between. This CDR3 contains 14 residues. CDR1 and CDR2 (germline): MGHDK, SYGVNS.

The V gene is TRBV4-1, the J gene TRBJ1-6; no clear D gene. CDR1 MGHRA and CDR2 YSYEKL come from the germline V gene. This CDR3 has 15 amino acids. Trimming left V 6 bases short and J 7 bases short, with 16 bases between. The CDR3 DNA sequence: TGCGCCAGCAGGCAGACTTTCGGGGAGAATTCACCCCTCCACTTT. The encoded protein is CASRQTFGENSPLHF.